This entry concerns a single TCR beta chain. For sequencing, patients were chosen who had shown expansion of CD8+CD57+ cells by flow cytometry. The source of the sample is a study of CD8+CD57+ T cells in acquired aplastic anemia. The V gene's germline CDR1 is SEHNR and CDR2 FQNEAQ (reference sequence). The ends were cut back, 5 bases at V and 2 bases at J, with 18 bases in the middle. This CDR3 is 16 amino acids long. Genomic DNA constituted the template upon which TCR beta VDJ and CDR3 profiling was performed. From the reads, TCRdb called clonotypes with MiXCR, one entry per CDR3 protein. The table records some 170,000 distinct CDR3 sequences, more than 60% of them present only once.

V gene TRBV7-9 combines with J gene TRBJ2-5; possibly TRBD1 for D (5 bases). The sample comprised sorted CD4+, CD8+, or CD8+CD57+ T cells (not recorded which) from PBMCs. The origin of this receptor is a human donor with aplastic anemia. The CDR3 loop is CASSLTGTGPQETQYF. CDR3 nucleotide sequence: TGTGCCAGCAGCCTAACAGGCACCGGACCTCAAGAGACCCAGTACTTC.